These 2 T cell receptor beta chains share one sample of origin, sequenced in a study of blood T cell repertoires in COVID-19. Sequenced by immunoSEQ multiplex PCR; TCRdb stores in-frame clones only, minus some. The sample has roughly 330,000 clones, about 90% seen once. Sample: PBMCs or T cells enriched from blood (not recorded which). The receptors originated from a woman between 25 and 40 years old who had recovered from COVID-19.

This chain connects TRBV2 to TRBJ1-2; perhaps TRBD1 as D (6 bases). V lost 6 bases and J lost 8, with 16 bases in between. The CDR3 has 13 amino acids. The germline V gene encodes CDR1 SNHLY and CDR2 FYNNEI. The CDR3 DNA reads TGTGCCAGCAGGGCGACGACAGGATCCGGCTACACCTTC. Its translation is CASRATTGSGYTF.

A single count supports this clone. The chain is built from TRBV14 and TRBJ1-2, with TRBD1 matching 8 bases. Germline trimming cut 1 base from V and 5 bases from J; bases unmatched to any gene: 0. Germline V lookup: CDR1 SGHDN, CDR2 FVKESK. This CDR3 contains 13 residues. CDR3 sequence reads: CASSQGTGYGYTF. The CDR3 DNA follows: TGTGCCAGCAGCCAAGGGACAGGGTATGGCTACACCTTC.